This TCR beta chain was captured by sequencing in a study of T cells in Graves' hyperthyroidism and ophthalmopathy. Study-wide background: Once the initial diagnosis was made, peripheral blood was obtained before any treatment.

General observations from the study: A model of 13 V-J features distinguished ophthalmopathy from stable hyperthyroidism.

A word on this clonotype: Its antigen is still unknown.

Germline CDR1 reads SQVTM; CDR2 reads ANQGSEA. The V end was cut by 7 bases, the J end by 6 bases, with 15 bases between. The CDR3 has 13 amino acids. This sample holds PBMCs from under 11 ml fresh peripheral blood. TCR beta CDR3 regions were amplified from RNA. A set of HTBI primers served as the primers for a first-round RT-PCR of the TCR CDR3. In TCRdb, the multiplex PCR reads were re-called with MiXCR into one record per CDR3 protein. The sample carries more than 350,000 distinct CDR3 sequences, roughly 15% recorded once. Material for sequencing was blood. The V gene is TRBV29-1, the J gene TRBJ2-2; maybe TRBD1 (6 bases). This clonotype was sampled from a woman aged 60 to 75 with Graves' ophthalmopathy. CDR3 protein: CSARDTAAGELFF. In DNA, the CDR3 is TGCAGCGCCAGGGACACCGCGGCCGGGGAGCTGTTTTTT.